One and the same sample provided the 18 T cell receptor beta chains below, sequenced in a study of OX40 agonist ivuxolimab in advanced cancers. Using immunoSEQ multiplex PCR, the repertoire was profiled, and TCRdb retains in-frame clones only, with some absent. The sample includes about 45,000 clones, about 90% seen only once; the top ten take about 30%. The sequencing here drew on CD4+ or CD8+ T cells sorted from blood, taken in a trial of the OX40 agonist ivuxolimab. The origin of the receptors is an adult with an advanced solid tumor such as melanoma, head and neck, liver or kidney cancer.

The chain employs TRBV25-1 and TRBJ2-1; D is ambiguous. The CDR3 sequence is 15 residues long. With 4 bases removed from V and 5 bases from J, the gap between germline ends came to 15 bases. Germline lookup yields CDR1 MGHDK and CDR2 SYGVNS. CDR3 DNA: TGTGCCAGCAGTGGGTTTGTGGCCGGCAACAATGAGCAGTTCTTC. Translation gives CASSGFVAGNNEQFF.

The chain is built from TRBV5-4 and TRBJ2-1, with TRBD2 as a possible D gene (5 bases). Trimming took 4 bases from V and 7 from J, leaving 6 bases between them. Germline V gene lookup returns CDR1 SGHNT and CDR2 YYREEE (reference sequence). This CDR3 has 11 residues. CDR3 in amino acids: CASSPGNEQFF. CDR3 sequence (DNA): TGTGCCAGCAGCCCGGGAAATGAGCAGTTCTTC. Filled out from reference TRBV5-4 and TRBJ2-1, the complete variable domain reads ETGVTQSPTHLIKTRGQQVTLRCSSQSGHNTVSWYQQALGQGPQFIFQYYREEENGRGNFPPRFSGLQFPNYSSELNVNALELDDSALYLCASSPGNEQFFGPGTRLTVL.

V usage is TRBV4-1 and J usage is TRBJ2-1; 7 nucleotides match TRBD2. The CDR3 is 15 residues long. The germline V gene encodes CDR1 MGHRA and CDR2 YSYEKL. The J segment lost 7 bases and the V segment lost 4 bases, leaving 10 bases of the junction unmatched. The CDR3: CASSPRLAERNEQFF. In DNA form, the CDR3 reads TGCGCCAGCAGCCCCCGGCTAGCGGAAAGAAATGAGCAGTTCTTC.

This rearrangement joins TRBV6-5 to TRBJ1-1, with 8 bases matching TRBD1. The junction had 1 base not matched to a gene; V was cut back by 0 bases and J by 1 base. CDR3 length equals 15 residues. Germline V gene data show CDR1 as MNHEY and CDR2 as SVGAGI. For the CDR3, the DNA is TGTGCCAGCAGTTACTCCGACAGGGGGAACACTGAAGCTTTCTTT. It translates to CASSYSDRGNTEAFF.

V and J are TRBV7-9 and TRBJ2-7, with unresolved D. The CDR3 spans 12 residues. The V gene's germline CDR1 is SEHNR and CDR2 FQNEAQ (reference sequence). V was clipped by 5 bases and J by 3 bases, with 8 bases between them. The CDR3 region has the DNA TGTGCCAGCAGCAAGAGTAACTACGAGCAGTACTTC. Translated, it gives CASSKSNYEQYF. Drawing the rest from reference TRBV7-9 and TRBJ2-7, the complete variable domain is DTGVSQNPRHKITKRGQNVTFRCDPISEHNRLYWYRQTLGQGPEFLTYFQNEAQLEKSRLLSDRFSAERPKGSFSTLEIQRTEQGDSAMYLCASSKSNYEQYFGPGTRLTVT.

V gene TRBV6-5 combines with J gene TRBJ2-3; tentative D call: TRBD2 (6 bases). Germline assignment: CDR1 MNHEY and CDR2 SVGAGI. The CDR3 is 13 amino acids. Trimming left V 5 bases short and J 3 bases short, with 9 bases between. The CDR3 loop reads CASSRLETDTQYF. The CDR3 DNA reads TGTGCCAGCAGTCGACTAGAAACAGATACGCAGTATTTT.

The chain recombines TRBV19 with TRBJ2-2, with 7 bases that match TRBD2. CDR1 LNHDA and CDR2 SQIVND come from the germline V gene (reference sequence). CDR3 length: 14 residues. V lost 6 bases and J lost 5; bases outside the gene matches: 6. CDR3 nucleotide sequence: TGTGCCAGTAGGGAGCGGGGTAGGACCGGGGAGCTGTTTTTT. It is translated as CASRERGRTGELFF.

V is TRBV7-9 and J is TRBJ2-7; 9 bases align to TRBD2. V lost 5 bases, J lost 5 bases, and 16 bases stayed unmatched. Germline CDR1 SEHNR, CDR2 FQNEAQ (reference sequence). This CDR3 has 17 amino acids. The CDR3 nucleotides are TGTGCCAGCAGCCCACCTGTGGGGCTAGCGGGATCCAACGAGCAGTACTTC. This codes for CASSPPVGLAGSNEQYF.

This sequence joins TRBV19 and TRBJ2-7, with D tentatively TRBD2 (5 bases). The CDR3 has 14 residues. Germline CDR1 is LNHDA and CDR2 is SQIVND (reference sequence). V was trimmed by 2 bases and J by 4 bases, leaving 12 bases between them. DNA of the CDR3: TGTGCCAGTAGTATAACGGGGTCTCGTTACGAGCAGTACTTC. As protein: CASSITGSRYEQYF.

This chain joins TRBV28 and TRBJ1-5; D unclear. Trimming removed 7 bases from V and 1 base from J, with 14 bases in between. From germline, CDR1 is MDHEN and CDR2 SYDVKM. The CDR3 is 15 amino acids. The CDR3 sequence is CASTVSVYSNQPQHF. The CDR3 region has the DNA TGTGCCAGCACCGTTAGCGTCTACAGCAATCAGCCCCAGCATTTT.

The J gene is TRBJ2-1, the V gene TRBV27; maybe TRBD1 (5 bases). CDR3 length: 15 amino acids. The germline gives CDR1 MNHEY, CDR2 SMNVEV (reference sequence). Trimming left V 6 bases short and J 1 base short, with 13 bases between. The CDR3 coding sequence is TGTGCCAGCAGGAAGGGGATAACGTCCTACAATGAGCAGTTCTTC. This codes for CASRKGITSYNEQFF.

V and J are TRBV9 and TRBJ2-3; D remains unclear. This CDR3 has 14 residues. V was cut by 4 bases and J by 3 bases, with 12 bases left in between. Germline V gene sequence: CDR1 SGDLS, CDR2 YYNGEE. The CDR3 nucleotides read TGTGCCAGCAGCCCCCCGGACGGTACAGATACGCAGTATTTT. As protein: CASSPPDGTDTQYF. The full variable domain, in which reference TRBV9 and TRBJ2-3 provide the parts outside the CDR3, is DSGVTQTPKHLITATGQRVTLRCSPRSGDLSVYWYQQSLDQGLQFLIQYYNGEERAKGNILERFSAQQFPDLHSELNLSSLELGDSALYFCASSPPDGTDTQYFGPGTRLTVL.

The chain links TRBV28 to TRBJ2-7, with 7 bases that match TRBD1. The CDR3 length is 16 residues. Germline V lookup: CDR1 MDHEN, CDR2 SYDVKM. The ends lost 5 bases at V and 6 bases at J; junction bases unmatched: 16. The CDR3: CASSASSGTVLCEQYF. The CDR3 DNA reads as TGTGCCAGCAGTGCCTCTTCCGGGACAGTCTTATGCGAGCAGTACTTC.

The chain is built from TRBV11-2 and TRBJ2-1; 8 bases are a match to TRBD2. Germline V lookup: CDR1 SGHAT, CDR2 FQNNGV. This CDR3 spans 18 amino acids. V shed 0 bases, J shed 1 base, and the junction held 8 bases outside the gene matches. CDR3 region: CASSLEVGRGRSYNEQFF. DNA of the CDR3: TGTGCCAGCAGCTTAGAGGTCGGGAGGGGCCGGTCCTACAATGAGCAGTTCTTC.

This rearrangement joins TRBV4-2 to TRBJ2-3; 11 bases line up with TRBD2. Trimming took 4 bases from V and 2 from J; bases not matched to a gene: 5. This CDR3 comprises 16 residues. CDR1 is LGHNA, CDR2 YNFKEQ, per germline. The DNA of the CDR3 is TGTGCCAGCAGCCTTAGCGGGAGGGAGGCCACAGATACGCAGTATTTT. This sequence encodes CASSLSGREATDTQYF.

The chain recombines TRBV27 with TRBJ2-7, with 11 positions matching TRBD2. Germline-derived CDR1 and CDR2 are MNHEY and SMNVEV (reference sequence). The CDR3 runs to 14 residues. V lost 7 bases, J lost 5 bases, and 7 bases stayed unmatched. The DNA of the CDR3 is TGTGCCAGCAAACTAGCGGGAGAGCTTCACGAGCAGTACTTC. Amino acid sequence: CASKLAGELHEQYF.

The J gene is TRBJ2-6, the V gene TRBV13; D is unclear. This CDR3 is 17 amino acids long. V shed 0 bases and J shed 0 bases, with 9 bases lying between them. Germline-derived CDR1 and CDR2 are PRHDT and FYEKMQ (reference sequence). CDR3 sequence reads: CASSLGQRFSGANVLTF. CDR3 in DNA: TGTGCCAGCAGCTTAGGGCAGAGGTTCTCTGGGGCCAACGTCCTGACTTTC.

The chain couples TRBV15 to TRBJ2-7; D not certain. Trimming removed 1 base at V and 0 bases at J, with 10 bases between. Germline V lookup: CDR1 LNHNV, CDR2 YYDKDF (reference sequence). The CDR3 loop spans 15 amino acids. The CDR3 coding sequence is TGTGCCACCAGCAGAGTGAACGGTTTCTCCTACGAGCAGTACTTC. It translates to CATSRVNGFSYEQYF.